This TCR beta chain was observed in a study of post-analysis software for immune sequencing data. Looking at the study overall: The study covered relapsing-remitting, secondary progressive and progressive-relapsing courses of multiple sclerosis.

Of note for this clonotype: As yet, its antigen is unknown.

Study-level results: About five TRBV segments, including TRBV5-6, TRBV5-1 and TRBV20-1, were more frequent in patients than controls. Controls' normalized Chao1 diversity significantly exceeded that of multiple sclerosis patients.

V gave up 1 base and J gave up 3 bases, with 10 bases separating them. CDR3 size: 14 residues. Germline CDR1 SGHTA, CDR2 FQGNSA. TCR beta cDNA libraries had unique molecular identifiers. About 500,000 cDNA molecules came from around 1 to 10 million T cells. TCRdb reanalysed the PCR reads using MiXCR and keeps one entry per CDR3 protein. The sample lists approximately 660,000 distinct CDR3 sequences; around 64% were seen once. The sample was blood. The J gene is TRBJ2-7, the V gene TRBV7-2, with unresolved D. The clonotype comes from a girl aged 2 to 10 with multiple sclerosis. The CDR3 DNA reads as TGTGCCAGCAGCTTAGTACAGACCCACTACGAGCAGTACTTC. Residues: CASSLVQTHYEQYF. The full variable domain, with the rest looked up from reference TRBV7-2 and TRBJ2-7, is GAGVSQSPSNKVTEKGKDVELRCDPISGHTALYWYRQSLGQGLEFLIYFQGNSAPDKSGLPSDRFSAERTGGSVSTLTIQRTQQEDSAVYLCASSLVQTHYEQYFGPGTRLTVT.